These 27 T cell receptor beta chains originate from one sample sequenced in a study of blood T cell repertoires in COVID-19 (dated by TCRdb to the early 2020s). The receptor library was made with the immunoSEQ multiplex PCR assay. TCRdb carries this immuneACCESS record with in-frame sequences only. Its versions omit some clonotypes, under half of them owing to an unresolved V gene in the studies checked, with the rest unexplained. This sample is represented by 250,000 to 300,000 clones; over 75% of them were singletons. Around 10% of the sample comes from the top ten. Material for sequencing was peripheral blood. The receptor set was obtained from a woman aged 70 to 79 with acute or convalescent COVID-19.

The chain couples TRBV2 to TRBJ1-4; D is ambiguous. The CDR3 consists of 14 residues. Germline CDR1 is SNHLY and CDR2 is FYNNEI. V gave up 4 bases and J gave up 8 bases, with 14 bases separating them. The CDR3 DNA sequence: TGTGCCAGCAGTGTGGAGGGAGGCAGGGAAAAACTGTTTTTT. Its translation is CASSVEGGREKLFF.

The CDR3 DNA is TGTGCCAGCAGCCAAGCGGGACAGGGGTTAGGTGGCTACACCTTC. Translation gives CASSQAGQGLGGYTF. The chain joins TRBV3-1 (or the pseudogene TRBV3-2) to TRBJ1-2; 10 bases align to TRBD1. Trimming at V came to 1 base and at J to 7 bases, leaving 6 bases not matched to a gene. CDR3 length: 15 residues. Germline lookup yields CDR1 LGHDT and CDR2 YNNKEL (reference sequence).

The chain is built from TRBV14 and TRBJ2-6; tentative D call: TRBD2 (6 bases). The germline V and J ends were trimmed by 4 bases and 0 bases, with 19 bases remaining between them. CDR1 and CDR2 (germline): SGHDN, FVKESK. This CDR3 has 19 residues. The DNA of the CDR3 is TGTGCCAGCAGCCTCCTAAAAGTGGGACTTGGCTCTGGGGCCAACGTCCTGACTTTC. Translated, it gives CASSLLKVGLGSGANVLTF.

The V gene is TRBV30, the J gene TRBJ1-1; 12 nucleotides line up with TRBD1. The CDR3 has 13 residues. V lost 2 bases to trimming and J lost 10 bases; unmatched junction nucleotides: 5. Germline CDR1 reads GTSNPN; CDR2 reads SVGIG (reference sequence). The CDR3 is CAWSPGQGARAFF. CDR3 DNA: TGTGCCTGGAGTCCGGGACAGGGGGCCAGAGCTTTCTTT.

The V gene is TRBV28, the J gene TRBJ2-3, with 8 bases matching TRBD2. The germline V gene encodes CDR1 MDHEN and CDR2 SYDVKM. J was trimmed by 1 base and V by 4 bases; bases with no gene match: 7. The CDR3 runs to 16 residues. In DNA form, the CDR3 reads TGTGCCAGCAGTTCCGGGGGGGCCCGTGGCACAGATACGCAGTATTTT. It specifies CASSSGGARGTDTQYF.

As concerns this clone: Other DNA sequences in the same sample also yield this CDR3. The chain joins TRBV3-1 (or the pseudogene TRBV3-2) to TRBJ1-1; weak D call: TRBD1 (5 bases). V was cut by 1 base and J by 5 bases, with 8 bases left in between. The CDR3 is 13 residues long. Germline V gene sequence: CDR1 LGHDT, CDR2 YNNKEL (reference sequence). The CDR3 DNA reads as TGTGCCAGCAGCCAAGTTCGGGGGACTGAAGCTTTCTTT. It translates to CASSQVRGTEAFF.

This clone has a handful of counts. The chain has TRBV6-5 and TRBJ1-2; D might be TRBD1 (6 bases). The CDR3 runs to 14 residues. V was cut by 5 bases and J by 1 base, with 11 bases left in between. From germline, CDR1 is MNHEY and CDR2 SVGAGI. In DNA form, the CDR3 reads TGTGCCAGCAGTAGGACAGCTAGTAACTATGGCTACACCTTC. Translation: CASSRTASNYGYTF.

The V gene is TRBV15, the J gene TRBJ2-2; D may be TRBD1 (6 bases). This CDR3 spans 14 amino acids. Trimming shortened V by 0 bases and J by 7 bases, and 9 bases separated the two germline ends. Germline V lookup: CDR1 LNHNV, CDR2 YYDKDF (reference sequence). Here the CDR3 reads CATSRDRGHGELFF. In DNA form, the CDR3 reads TGTGCCACCAGCAGAGACAGGGGACACGGGGAGCTGTTTTTT.

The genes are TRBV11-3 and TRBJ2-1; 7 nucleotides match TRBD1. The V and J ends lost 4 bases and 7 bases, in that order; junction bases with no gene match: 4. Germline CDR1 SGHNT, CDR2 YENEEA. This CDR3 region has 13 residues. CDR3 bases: TGTGCCAGCAGCTCCTGGACAGGTAATGAGCAGTTCTTC. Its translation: CASSSWTGNEQFF. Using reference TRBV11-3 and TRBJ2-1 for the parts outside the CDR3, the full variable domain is EAGVVQSPRYKIIEKKQPVAFWCNPISGHNTLYWYLQNLGQGPELLIRYENEEAVDDSQLPKDRFSAERLKGVDSTLKIQPAELGDSAVYLCASSSWTGNEQFFGPGTRLTVL.

CDR3 in DNA: TGTGCCAGCAGCGAGGACAGGGGCAATCAGCCCCAGCATTTT. Its translation: CASSEDRGNQPQHF. This chain links TRBV2 with TRBJ1-5, with 8 bases matching TRBD1. V trimming: 6 bases; J trimming: 2 bases; junction bases outside the gene matches: 3. The germline gives CDR1 SNHLY, CDR2 FYNNEI. This CDR3 is 14 amino acids long.

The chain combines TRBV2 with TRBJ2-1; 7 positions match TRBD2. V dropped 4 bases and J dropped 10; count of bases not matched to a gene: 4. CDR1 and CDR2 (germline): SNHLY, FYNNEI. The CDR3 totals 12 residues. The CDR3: CASSVQGGEQFF. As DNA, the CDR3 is TGTGCCAGCAGTGTTCAGGGAGGGGAGCAGTTCTTC.

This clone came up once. Here the CDR3 DNA reads TGTGCCAGTAGGCCCGGCGGGGGGGCCGGTGGGACCCAGTACTTC. Protein: CASRPGGGAGGTQYF. V usage is TRBV14 and J usage is TRBJ2-5; 9 bases match TRBD2. Germline V gene data show CDR1 as SGHDN and CDR2 as FVKESK. The CDR3 totals 15 residues. Germline trimming cut 9 bases from V and 7 bases from J; bases unmatched to any gene: 15.

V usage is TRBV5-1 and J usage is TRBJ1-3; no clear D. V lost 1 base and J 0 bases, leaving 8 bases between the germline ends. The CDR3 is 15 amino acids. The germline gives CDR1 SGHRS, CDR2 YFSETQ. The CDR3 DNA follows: TGCGCCAGCAGCTTGTTACAATCCTCTGGAAACACCATATATTTT. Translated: CASSLLQSSGNTIYF.

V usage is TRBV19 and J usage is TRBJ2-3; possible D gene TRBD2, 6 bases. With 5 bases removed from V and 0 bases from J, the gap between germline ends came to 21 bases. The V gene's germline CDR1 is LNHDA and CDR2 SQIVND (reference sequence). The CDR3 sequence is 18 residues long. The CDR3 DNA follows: TGTGCCAGTAGTCCACTTATTTTGGGGGGAATGAGCACAGATACGCAGTATTTT. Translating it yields CASSPLILGGMSTDTQYF.

The CDR3, as DNA: TGCAGCGCCCGGACAGGGGGCGCGACTGAAGCTTTCTTT. This gives the protein CSARTGGATEAFF. The V call is TRBV29-1, the J call TRBJ1-1; 11 bases are a match to TRBD1. The V segment lost 7 bases and the J segment 5 bases; nucleotides outside the gene matches: 6. Looked up from germline, CDR1 is SQVTM and CDR2 is ANQGSEA. The CDR3 length is 13 residues.

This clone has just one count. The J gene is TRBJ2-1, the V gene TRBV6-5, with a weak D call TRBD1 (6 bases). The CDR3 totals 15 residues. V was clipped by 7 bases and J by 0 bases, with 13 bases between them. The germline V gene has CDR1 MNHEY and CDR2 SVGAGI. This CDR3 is CASNSGVSSYNEQFF. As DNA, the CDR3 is TGTGCCAGCAACTCAGGGGTAAGCTCCTACAATGAGCAGTTCTTC.

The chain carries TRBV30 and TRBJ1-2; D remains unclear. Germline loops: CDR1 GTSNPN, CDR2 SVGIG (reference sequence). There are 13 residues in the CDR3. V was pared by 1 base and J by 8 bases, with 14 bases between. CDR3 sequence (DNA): TGTGCCTGGAGTGCGGGTCGAAGTCGGGGCTACACCTTC. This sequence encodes CAWSAGRSRGYTF.

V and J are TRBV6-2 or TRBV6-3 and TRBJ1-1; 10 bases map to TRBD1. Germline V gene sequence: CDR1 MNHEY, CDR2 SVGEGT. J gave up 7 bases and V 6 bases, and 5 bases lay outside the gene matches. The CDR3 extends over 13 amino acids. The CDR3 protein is CASSPTGGLEAFF. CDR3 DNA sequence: TGTGCCAGCAGCCCGACAGGGGGCCTTGAAGCTTTCTTT.

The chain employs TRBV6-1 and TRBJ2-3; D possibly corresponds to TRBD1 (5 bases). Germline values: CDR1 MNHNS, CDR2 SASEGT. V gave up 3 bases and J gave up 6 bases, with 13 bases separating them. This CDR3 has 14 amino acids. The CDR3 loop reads CASSDAGNEDTQYF. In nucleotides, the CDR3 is TGTGCCAGCAGTGATGCAGGGAATGAGGATACGCAGTATTTT.

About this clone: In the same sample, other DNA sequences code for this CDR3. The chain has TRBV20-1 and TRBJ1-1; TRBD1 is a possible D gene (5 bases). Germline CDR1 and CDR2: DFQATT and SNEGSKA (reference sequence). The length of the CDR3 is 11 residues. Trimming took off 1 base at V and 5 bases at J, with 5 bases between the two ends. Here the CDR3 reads CSARAGTEAFF. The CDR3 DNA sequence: TGCAGTGCTAGAGCAGGGACTGAAGCTTTCTTT.

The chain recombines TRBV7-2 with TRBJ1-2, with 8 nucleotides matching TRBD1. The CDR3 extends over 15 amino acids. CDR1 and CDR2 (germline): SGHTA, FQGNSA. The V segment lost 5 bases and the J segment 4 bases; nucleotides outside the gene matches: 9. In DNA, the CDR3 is TGTGCCAGCAGCATTTTAGGACAGGGCGGCTATGGCTACACCTTC. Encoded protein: CASSILGQGGYGYTF. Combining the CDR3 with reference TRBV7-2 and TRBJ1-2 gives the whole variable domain GAGVSQSPSNKVTEKGKDVELRCDPISGHTALYWYRQSLGQGLEFLIYFQGNSAPDKSGLPSDRFSAERTGGSVSTLTIQRTQQEDSAVYLCASSILGQGGYGYTFGSGTRLTVV.

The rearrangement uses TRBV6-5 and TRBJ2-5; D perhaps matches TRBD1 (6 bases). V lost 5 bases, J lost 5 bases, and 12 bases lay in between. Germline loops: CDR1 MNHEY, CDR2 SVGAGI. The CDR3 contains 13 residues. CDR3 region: CASSPQGRETQYF. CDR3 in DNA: TGTGCCAGCAGTCCACAGGGAAGGGAGACCCAGTACTTC.

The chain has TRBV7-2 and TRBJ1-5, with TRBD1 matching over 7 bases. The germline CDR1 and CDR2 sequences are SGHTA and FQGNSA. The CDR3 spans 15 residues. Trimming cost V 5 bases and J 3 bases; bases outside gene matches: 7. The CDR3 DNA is TGTGCCAGCAGCCCAGGGGGGCCCTCCAATCAGCCCCAGCATTTT. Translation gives CASSPGGPSNQPQHF.

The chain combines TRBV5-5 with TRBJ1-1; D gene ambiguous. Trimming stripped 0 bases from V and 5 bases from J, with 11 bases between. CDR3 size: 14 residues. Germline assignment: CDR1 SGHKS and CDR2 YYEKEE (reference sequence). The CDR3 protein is CASSLGGGWTEAFF. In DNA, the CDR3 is TGTGCCAGCAGCTTGGGGGGAGGTTGGACTGAAGCTTTCTTT.

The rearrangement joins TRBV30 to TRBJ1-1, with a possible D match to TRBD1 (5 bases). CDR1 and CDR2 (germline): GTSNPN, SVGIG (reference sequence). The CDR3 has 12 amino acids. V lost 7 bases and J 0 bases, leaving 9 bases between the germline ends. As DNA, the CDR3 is TGTGCCTCGGAAGGGGTGAACACTGAAGCTTTCTTT. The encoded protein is CASEGVNTEAFF.

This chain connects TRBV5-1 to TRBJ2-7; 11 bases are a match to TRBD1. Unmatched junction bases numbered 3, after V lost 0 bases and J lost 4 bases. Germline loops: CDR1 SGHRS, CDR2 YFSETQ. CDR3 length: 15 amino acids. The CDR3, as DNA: TGCGCCAGCAGCTTGGGAGGGACAGGGGGTTACGAGCAGTACTTC. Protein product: CASSLGGTGGYEQYF. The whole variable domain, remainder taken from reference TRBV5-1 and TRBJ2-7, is KAGVTQTPRYLIKTRGQQVTLSCSPISGHRSVSWYQQTPGQGLQFLFEYFSETQRNKGNFPGRFSGRQFSNSRSEMNVSTLELGDSALYLCASSLGGTGGYEQYFGPGTRLTVT.

This CDR3 is CASSVGTSEQYF. The CDR3 coding sequence is TGTGCCAGCAGCGTGGGGACTTCGGAGCAGTACTTC. V and J are TRBV9 and TRBJ2-7; possible D gene TRBD2, 6 bases. Trimming removed 2 bases at V and 7 bases at J, with 10 bases between. In germline, CDR1 is SGDLS, CDR2 YYNGEE. This CDR3 spans 12 amino acids.